This T cell receptor (beta chain) was identified in a study of a mutant IDH1 vaccine in newly diagnosed glioma. On the study more broadly: Treated patients had a mean age of about 40 years and a sex split that was roughly 62% male and around 38% female.

Time point in this sample: week 47, end of study. Every single dose of the vaccine, 300 ug of mutant IDH1 20-mer peptide, came with topical imiquimod. V was trimmed by 9 bases and J by 5 bases, leaving 20 bases between them. This CDR3 is built from 15 residues. To note about this clone: Its antigen is still unknown.

Assay used: immunoSEQ multiplex PCR; TCRdb lists only in-frame clones, some missing. The repertoire includes over 75,000 clones, about 81% of them detected once, and 5.2% sits in the top ten. The V call is TRBV23-1, the J call TRBJ2-1, with a weak D call TRBD1 (6 bases). TRBV23-1 is marked as an open reading frame, function uncertain. The starting material was PBMCs, obtained from a glioma patient whose treatment included an IDH1 peptide vaccine. This receptor was taken from a man aged 40-50 years with glioma. The CDR3 sequence: CARGHTTGPHNEQFF. CDR3 DNA: TGCGCCAGAGGTCACACGACAGGCCCCCACAATGAGCAGTTCTTC.